This T cell receptor (beta chain) originates from a study of blood T cell repertoires in COVID-19. Only in-frame clones appear in the TCRdb table, and some are missing; sequencing was by immunoSEQ multiplex PCR. The sample has approximately 230,000 clones, around four fifths seen once. Germline trimming cut 5 bases from V and 5 bases from J; bases unmatched to any gene: 8. In germline, CDR1 is SGHTA, CDR2 FQGNSA. CDR3 length: 14 amino acids. The chain joins TRBV7-2 to TRBJ1-2; 7 bases are shared with TRBD1. Source material: PBMCs or T cells enriched from blood (not recorded which). The source of this sequence is a man aged 40-49 years who had recovered from COVID-19. CDR3 sequence: CASSLTGLTYGYTF. In DNA form, the CDR3 reads TGTGCCAGCAGCCTGACAGGGCTCACATATGGCTACACCTTC.